Given below is one TCR beta chain in context. The antigen this receptor binds is unknown. Per-nucleotide qualities are absent, and no much larger clonotype sits a single base away. CDR1 and CDR2 were assigned from the germline V gene (reference sequence) as MNHEY and SMNVEV. Here V drops 4 bases and J drops 4 bases, and the junction holds 4 bases not matched to any gene. The CDR3 runs 14 amino acids, cysteine and phenylalanine included. The sequence is cut down to CDR3 DNA, 42 bases in frame from base 1. Participants in the prospective study were enrolled through a virtual design, were aged about 18 to 100 years, and lived in about 25 United States geographic areas. In the prospective study, cohorts were assigned on the basis of participant-reported clinical history obtained from a screening survey and a study questionnaire. For ImmuneRACE Cohort 3, a participant was defined as recovered based on two consecutive negative NP/OP PCR tests, clearance by a healthcare professional, or resolution of symptoms. Each participant in the prospective study had whole blood, serum and a nasopharyngeal or oropharyngeal swab collected by mobile phlebotomists. Participants in the prospective study had the option to provide additional blood draws and questionnaires over an approximately two-month period. Before DNA extraction, blood samples from the prospective study were shipped at room temperature or frozen.

The data were taken from a study of blood T cell repertoires in COVID-19 (dated by TCRdb to about 2020). With regard to the full study: Samples from collaborators originated in the United States, Italy and Spain and spanned both the acute and convalescent phases of COVID-19. The material from the prospective study consisted of cDNA or gDNA derived from T cells, B-cell-depleted T cells, or PBMCs. The dataset comprised deeply sampled blood TCRbeta repertoires from subjects exposed to, actively infected with, or recovered from COVID-19. The repertoires were released in a freely available public database meant as a resource for research on the immune response to SARS-CoV-2. Samples were obtained from the ongoing ImmuneRACE study (first 160 participants) and from 1,254 subjects provided by 6 global collaborators. Nearly every sample came with metadata listing a de-identified subject ID, COVID-19 status, age in years and sex. HLA class I and class II types, where available, came from metadata supplied by the sample provider rather than from assay-based typing. The paper's findings and limits, for the study overall: The amount of clinical and demographic metadata varied by source and participant and was provided uncurated.

TCRbeta CDR3 regions were amplified from genomic DNA using the immunoSEQ Assay, a bias-controlled multiplex PCR. Concerning the study's data processing: Within the assay, amplification of reference gene primers was used to estimate how many nucleated cells each sample contained. To quantify the absolute abundance of each unique TCRbeta CDR3 rearrangement, sequence reads were collapsed and filtered. For each sample, productive Simpson clonality was calculated as the square root of Simpson's diversity index across productive rearrangements. In TCRdb, the immuneACCESS table is reduced to in-frame sequences with V and J assigned. These tables do not hold every clone; where another copy was compared, an unresolved V gene accounts for under half, and the others remain unexplained. Clonal size and the V and J genes are those of that table, whereas D and trimming came from the DNA. The sample yields roughly 190,000 clones; roughly 84% were counted once. The top ten constitute 3.2% of the sample.

The sequencing input was PBMCs or T cells enriched from blood (not recorded which). The receptor was isolated from a woman aged 30 to 39 who had recovered from COVID-19. In this chain, TRBV27 is recombined with TRBJ1-2, with 9 junctional bases fitting TRBD1. The CDR3 in this case is CASSSRDRVYGYTF. The DNA reads as follows: TGTGCCAGCAGTTCCCGGGACAGGGTCTATGGCTACACCTTC.